This note documents a single T cell receptor (beta chain) sequence. One end of the junction varies from germline; a read error may be responsible. Germline DNA was also extracted, while the blood RNA originated from unsorted whole blood. The sample belongs to a study of tumor-infiltrating lymphocytes in primary liver carcinoma. Total RNA amounting to 450 to 550 ng was the source from which TCR beta cDNA was made with a constant-region primer. The TCR beta library was amplified through three nested multiplex PCR rounds in a modified ARM-PCR procedure. Forward primers for TRBV1-TRBV30 and a C-beta reverse primer served the first two PCR rounds, at approximately 10 cycles each. TCRdb re-called the multiplex PCR reads through MiXCR, storing one row per CDR3 protein. Of about 200,000 distinct CDR3 sequences listed, around 60% are singletons. The CDR3 loop spans 15 amino acids. Germline V gene data show CDR1 as SGHNT and CDR2 as YYREEE (reference sequence).

The clonotype was recovered from a woman between 55 and 75 years old with primary liver carcinoma and hepatitis B virus infection. The rearrangement links TRBV5-4 to TRBJ2-3, with 9 bases lining up with TRBD2. The sequenced sample consisted of peripheral blood. In DNA, the CDR3 is TGTGCCAACAGCTTGTTAGCGGGAGAGGTAGATACGCAGTATTTT. Translation: CANSLLAGEVDTQYF.